The present TCR beta chain was sequenced within a study of response to subunit inactivated influenza vaccine. Study findings and constraints: Every seasonal influenza vaccination brings in few new T cells, the authors suggested.

This CDR3 is built from 17 residues. V trimming: 5 bases; J trimming: 1 base; junction bases outside the gene matches: 5. The V gene's germline CDR1 is SGHTA and CDR2 FQGNSA. In this sample, this clonotype turned up many times. Its cognate antigen is unknown. Using its own MiXCR run on the RT-PCR reads, TCRdb lists one record per CDR3 protein. The table records 550,000 to 650,000 distinct CDR3 sequences, roughly 12% of them present only once. V and J are TRBV7-2 and TRBJ2-1, with 13 bases identical to TRBD2. This clonotype was sampled from a man aged 45 to 65 who received an inactivated influenza vaccine. This material consisted of PBMCs from blood, taken on the day of vaccination. CDR3 protein: CASSPGLAGASYNEQFF. As DNA, the CDR3 is TGTGCCAGCAGCCCCGGACTAGCGGGGGCGTCCTACAATGAGCAGTTCTTC.